This note documents a single T cell receptor (beta chain) sequence. Antigen specificity is unknown. These data are taken from a study of cytomegalovirus exposure and HLA in healthy donors. At the level of the study: It was reported in a later analysis that the 120 validation repertoires used the same platform as the 650 to 800 first-cohort repertoires. The study's findings and limits: Through in vitro validation, three CMV-associated chains were shown to be specific for CMV antigens. Across donors, most TCRs were seen rarely, yet some public ones were widespread. Researchers catalogued about 150 TCR beta chains as cytomegalovirus-associated.

Generated by immunoSEQ multiplex PCR, the TCRdb table keeps only in-frame clones and is missing some. Of about 220,000 clones detected, 75% to 95% appear once; the ten largest clones hold approximately 1.1%. Per germline, CDR1 PRHDT and CDR2 FYEKMQ (reference sequence). The J segment lost 4 bases and the V segment lost 1 base, leaving 11 bases of the junction unmatched. The CDR3 loop spans 19 amino acids. Source material: PBMCs. The rearrangement links TRBV13 to TRBJ2-3; 13 bases match TRBD2. This sequence was found in a woman in her late teens or twenties in good health and CMV-seronegative. The CDR3 region has the DNA TGTGCCAGCAGCTTAGTCCCCACTAGCGGGAGGGCCGGCCCAGATACGCAGTATTTT. Translating it yields CASSLVPTSGRAGPDTQYF.